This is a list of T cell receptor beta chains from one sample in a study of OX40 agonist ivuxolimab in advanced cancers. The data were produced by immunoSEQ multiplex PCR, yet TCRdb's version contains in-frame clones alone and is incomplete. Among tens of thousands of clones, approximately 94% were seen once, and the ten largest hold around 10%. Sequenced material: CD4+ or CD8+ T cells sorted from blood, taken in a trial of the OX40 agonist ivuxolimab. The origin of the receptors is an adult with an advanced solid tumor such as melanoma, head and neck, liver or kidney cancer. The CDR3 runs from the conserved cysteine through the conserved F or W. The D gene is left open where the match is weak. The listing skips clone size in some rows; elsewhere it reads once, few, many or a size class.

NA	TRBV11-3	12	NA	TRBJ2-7	TGTGCCAGCAGCTTAGGGGGCCTAGGGCAGTACTTC	CASSLGGLGQYF
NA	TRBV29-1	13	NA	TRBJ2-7	TGCAGCGTTGAATACGGCAGGGACTACGAGCAGTACTTC	CSVEYGRDYEQYF
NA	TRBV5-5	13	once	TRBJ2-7	TGTGCCAGCAGCCGGGACTCCCCCCTCGAGCAGTACTTC	CASSRDSPLEQYF
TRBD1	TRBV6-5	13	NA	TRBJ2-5	TGTGCCAGCAGGACAGGGGCGGCGGAGACCCAGTACTTC	CASRTGAAETQYF
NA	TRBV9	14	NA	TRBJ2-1	TGTGCCAGCAGCGTAGACGGGAGCTACAATGAGCAGTTCTTC	CASSVDGSYNEQFF
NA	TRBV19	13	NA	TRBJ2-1	TGTGCCAGTACCATAGGACTATACAATGAGCAGTTCTTC	CASTIGLYNEQFF
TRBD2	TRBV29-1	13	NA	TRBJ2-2	TGCAGCGTGGCCTCGCGGGAGACCGGGGAGCTGTTTTTT	CSVASRETGELFF
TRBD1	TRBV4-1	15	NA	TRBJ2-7	TGCGCCAGCAGCCAGCTTGGGGACAGGGCCTACGAGCAGTACTTC	CASSQLGDRAYEQYF
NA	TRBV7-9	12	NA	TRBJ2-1	TGTGCCAGCAGCTCCACAGGGTATGAGCAGTTCTTC	CASSSTGYEQFF
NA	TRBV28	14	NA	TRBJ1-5	TGTGCCAGCAGTCCGTACAGTCCCTCCCAGCCCCAGCATTTT	CASSPYSPSQPQHF
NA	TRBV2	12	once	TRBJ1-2	TGTGCCAGCAAAGGGGATAACTATGGCTACACCTTC	CASKGDNYGYTF
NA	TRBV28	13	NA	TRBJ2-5	TGTGCCAGCAGTTTATTCCGTTTTGAGACCCAGTACTTC	CASSLFRFETQYF
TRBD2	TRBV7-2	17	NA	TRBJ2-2	TGTGCCAGCAGCTCCGGGTTGGCTAGCGGGAGATCTGGGGAGCTGTTTTTT	CASSSGLASGRSGELFF
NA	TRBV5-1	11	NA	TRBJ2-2	TGCGCCAGCAGCTTCACCGGGGAGCTGTTTTTT	CASSFTGELFF
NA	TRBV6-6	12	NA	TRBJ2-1	TGTGCCAGCAGCACAAATTACAATGAGCAGTTCTTC	CASSTNYNEQFF